This record covers a single T cell receptor (beta chain). Its target is unknown. Whether given at about 4 or about 12 weeks, second doses were pooled. This record belongs to a study of T cell responses to AZD1222 COVID-19 vaccine. Study-wide findings and caveats: Donors skewed white British and female; clonal diversity was possibly underestimated. Only after the peak T cell response were repertoires sampled. Spike as a whole was targeted by vaccine-associated CD4 TCRs, dominant at 160-218 and 743-854.

Repertoires were generated with immunoSEQ multiplex PCR, while TCRdb's copy carries only in-frame clones and drops some. This sample carries about 150,000 clones, around 90% of them seen once, and the ten largest clones take about 6.5%. Germline values: CDR1 MDHEN, CDR2 SYDVKM. V gave up 3 bases and J gave up 1 base, with 4 bases separating them. This CDR3 has 12 residues. The source was peripheral blood, collected 28 days after the second AZD1222 dose. This clonotype was obtained from an adult who received the AZD1222 COVID-19 vaccine. The chain combines TRBV28 with TRBJ2-7; D remains unclear. CDR3 nucleotides: TGTGCCAGCAGTTTGATTTCCTACGAGCAGTACTTC. This encodes CASSLISYEQYF.